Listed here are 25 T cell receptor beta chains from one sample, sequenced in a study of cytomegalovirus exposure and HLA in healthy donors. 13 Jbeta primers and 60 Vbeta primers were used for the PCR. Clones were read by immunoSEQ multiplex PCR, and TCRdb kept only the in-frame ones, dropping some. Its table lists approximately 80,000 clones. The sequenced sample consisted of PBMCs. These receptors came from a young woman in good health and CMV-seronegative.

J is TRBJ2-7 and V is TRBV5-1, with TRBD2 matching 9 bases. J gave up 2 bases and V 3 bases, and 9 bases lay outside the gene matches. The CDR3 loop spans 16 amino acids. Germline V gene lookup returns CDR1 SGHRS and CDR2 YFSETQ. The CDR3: CASSSSLAGVAYEQYF. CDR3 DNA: TGCGCCAGCAGCTCCTCCTTAGCGGGAGTGGCCTACGAGCAGTACTTC.

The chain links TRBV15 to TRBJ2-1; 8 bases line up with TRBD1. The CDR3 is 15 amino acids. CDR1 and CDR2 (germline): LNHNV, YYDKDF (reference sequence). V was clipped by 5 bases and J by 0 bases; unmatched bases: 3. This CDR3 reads CATSAQGGSYNEQFF. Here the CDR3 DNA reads TGTGCCACCAGCGCACAGGGGGGCTCCTACAATGAGCAGTTCTTC.

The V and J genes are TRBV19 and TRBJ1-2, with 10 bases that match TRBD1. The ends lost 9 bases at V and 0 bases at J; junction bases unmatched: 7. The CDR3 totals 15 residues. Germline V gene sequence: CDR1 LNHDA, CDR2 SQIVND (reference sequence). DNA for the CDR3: TGTGCCAGCGCCGGGACAGGGGAGCCTAACTATGGCTACACCTTC. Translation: CASAGTGEPNYGYTF.

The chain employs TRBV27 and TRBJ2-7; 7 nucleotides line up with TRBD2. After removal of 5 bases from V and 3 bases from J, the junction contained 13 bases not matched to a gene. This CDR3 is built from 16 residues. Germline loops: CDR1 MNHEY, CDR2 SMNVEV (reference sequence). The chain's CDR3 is CASSPDSGGKGYEQYF. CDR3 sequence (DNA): TGTGCCAGCAGTCCCGACTCGGGGGGAAAGGGCTACGAGCAGTACTTC.

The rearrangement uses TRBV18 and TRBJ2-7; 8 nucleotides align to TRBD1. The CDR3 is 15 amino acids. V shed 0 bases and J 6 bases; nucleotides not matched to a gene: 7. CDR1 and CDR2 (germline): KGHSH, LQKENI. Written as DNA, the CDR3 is TGTGCCAGCTCACCACCGGGACAGGCATCGGGCGAGCAGTACTTC. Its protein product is CASSPPGQASGEQYF. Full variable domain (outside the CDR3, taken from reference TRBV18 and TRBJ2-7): NAGVMQNPRHLVRRRGQEARLRCSPMKGHSHVYWYRQLPEEGLKFMVYLQKENIIDESGMPKERFSAEFPKEGPSILRIQQVVRGDSAAYFCASSPPGQASGEQYFGPGTRLTVT.

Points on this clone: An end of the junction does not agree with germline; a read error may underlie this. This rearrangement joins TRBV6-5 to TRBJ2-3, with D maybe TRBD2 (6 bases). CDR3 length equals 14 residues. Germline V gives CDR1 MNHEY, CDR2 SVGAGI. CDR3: CASRPGRHADKQYF. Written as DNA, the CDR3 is TGTGCCAGCAGACCCGGGAGACACGCAGATAAGCAGTATTTT.

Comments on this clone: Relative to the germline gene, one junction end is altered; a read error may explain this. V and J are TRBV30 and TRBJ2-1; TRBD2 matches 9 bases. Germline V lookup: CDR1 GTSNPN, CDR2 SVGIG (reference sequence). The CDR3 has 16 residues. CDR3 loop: CAWSRRGGDSDNEQFF. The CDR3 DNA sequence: TGTGCCTGGAGCCGGCGCGGGGGGGACTCCGACAATGAGCAGTTCTTC. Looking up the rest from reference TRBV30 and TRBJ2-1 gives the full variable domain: SQTIHQWPATLVQPVGSPLSLECTVEGTSNPNLYWYRQAAGRGLQLLFYSVGIGQISSEVPQNLSASRPQDRQFILSSKKLLLSDSGFYLCAWSRRGGDSDNEQFFGPGTRLTVL.

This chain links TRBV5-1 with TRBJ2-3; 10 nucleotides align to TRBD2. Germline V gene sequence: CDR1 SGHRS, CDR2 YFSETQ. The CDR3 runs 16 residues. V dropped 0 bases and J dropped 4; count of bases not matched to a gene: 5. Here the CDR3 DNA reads TGCGCCAGCAGCTTGGATCTAGCGGGAGTCCCAGATACGCAGTATTTT. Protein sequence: CASSLDLAGVPDTQYF.

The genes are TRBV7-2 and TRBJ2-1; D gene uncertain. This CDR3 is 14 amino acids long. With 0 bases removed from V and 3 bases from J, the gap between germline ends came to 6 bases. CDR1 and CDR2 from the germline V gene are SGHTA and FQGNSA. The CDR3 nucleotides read TGTGCCAGCAGCTTAGCGGGCAGCTACAATGAGCAGTTCTTC. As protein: CASSLAGSYNEQFF.

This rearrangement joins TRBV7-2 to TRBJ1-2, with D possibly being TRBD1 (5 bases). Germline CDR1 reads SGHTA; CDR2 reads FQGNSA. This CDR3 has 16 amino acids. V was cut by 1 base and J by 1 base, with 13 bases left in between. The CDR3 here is CASSLESGRVNYGYTF. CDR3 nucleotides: TGTGCCAGCAGCTTAGAGTCTGGCAGGGTTAACTATGGCTACACCTTC.

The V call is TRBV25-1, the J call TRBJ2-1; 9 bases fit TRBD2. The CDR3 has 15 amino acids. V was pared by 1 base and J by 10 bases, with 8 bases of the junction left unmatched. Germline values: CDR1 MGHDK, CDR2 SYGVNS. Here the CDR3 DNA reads TGTGCCAGCAGTGAATCGACTAGCGGCCCCAGGGAGCAGTTCTTC. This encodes CASSESTSGPREQFF.

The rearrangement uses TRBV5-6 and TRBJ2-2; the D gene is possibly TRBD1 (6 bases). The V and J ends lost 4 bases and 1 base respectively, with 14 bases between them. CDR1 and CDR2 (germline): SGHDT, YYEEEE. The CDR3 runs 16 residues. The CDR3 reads CASSLYRDMNTGELFF. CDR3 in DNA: TGTGCCAGCAGCCTGTACAGGGACATGAACACCGGGGAGCTGTTTTTT.

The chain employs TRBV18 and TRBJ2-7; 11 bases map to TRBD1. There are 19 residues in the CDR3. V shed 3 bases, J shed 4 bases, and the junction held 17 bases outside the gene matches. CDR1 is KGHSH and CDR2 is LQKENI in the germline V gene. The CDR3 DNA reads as TGTGCCAGCTCACCGGCCAAAGCGACAGCGGGACAGGGGGTTTACGAGCAGTACTTC. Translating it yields CASSPAKATAGQGVYEQYF.

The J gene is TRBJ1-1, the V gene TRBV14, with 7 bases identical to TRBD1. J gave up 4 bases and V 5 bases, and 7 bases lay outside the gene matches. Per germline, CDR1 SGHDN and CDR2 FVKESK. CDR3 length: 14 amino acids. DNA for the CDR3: TGTGCCAGCAGCGCTACCGACAGGGTCACTGAAGCTTTCTTT. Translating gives CASSATDRVTEAFF.

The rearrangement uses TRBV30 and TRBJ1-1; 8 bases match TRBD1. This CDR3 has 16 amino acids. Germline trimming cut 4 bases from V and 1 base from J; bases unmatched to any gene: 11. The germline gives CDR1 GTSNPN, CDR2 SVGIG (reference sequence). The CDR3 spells CAWIPKLTGGNTEAFF. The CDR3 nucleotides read TGTGCCTGGATCCCGAAGTTAACAGGGGGGAACACTGAAGCTTTCTTT.

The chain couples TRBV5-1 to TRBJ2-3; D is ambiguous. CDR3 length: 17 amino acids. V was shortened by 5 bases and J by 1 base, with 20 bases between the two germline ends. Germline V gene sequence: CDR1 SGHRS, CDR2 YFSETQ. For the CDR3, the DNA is TGCGCCAGCAGACAACTTGTGTCCGCGGCAGGCACAGATACGCAGTATTTT. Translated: CASRQLVSAAGTDTQYF. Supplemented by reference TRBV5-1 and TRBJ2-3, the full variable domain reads KAGVTQTPRYLIKTRGQQVTLSCSPISGHRSVSWYQQTPGQGLQFLFEYFSETQRNKGNFPGRFSGRQFSNSRSEMNVSTLELGDSALYLCASRQLVSAAGTDTQYFGPGTRLTVL.

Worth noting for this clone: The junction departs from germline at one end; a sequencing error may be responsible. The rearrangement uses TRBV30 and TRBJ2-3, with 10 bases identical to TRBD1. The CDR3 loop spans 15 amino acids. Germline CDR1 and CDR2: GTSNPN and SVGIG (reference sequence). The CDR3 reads CAGSEGTGVADTQYF. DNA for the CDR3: TGTGCCGGGAGTGAGGGGACAGGGGTTGCAGATACGCAGTATTTT.

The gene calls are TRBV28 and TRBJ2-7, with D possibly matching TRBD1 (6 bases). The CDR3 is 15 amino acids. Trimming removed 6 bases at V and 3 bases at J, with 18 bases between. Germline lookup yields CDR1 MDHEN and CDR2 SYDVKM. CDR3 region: CASRKQGFQNYEQYF. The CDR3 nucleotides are TGTGCCAGCAGGAAACAGGGTTTCCAAAACTACGAGCAGTACTTC.

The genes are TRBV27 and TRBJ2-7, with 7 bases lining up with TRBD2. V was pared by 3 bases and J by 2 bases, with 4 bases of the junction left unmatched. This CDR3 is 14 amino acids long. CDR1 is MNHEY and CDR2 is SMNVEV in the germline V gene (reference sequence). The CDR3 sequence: CASSFASGTYEQYF. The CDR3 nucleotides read TGTGCCAGCAGTTTTGCTAGCGGAACCTACGAGCAGTACTTC.

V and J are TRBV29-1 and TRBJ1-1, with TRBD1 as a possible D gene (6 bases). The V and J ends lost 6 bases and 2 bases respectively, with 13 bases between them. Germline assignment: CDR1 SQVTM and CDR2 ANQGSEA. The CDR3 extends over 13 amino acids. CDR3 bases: TGCAGCGTGCCGACAGGAGGTAACACTGAAGCTTTCTTT. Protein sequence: CSVPTGGNTEAFF.

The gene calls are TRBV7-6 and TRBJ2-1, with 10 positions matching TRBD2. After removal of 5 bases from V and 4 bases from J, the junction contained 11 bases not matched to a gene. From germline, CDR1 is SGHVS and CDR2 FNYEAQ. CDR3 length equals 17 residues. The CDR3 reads CASSGTLGLAAYNEQFF. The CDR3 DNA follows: TGTGCCAGCAGCGGGACCCTCGGACTAGCGGCTTACAATGAGCAGTTCTTC. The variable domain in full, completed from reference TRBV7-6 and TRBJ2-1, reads GAGVSQSPRYKVTKRGQDVALRCDPISGHVSLYWYRQALGQGPEFLTYFNYEAQQDKSGLPNDRFSAERPEGSISTLTIQRTEQRDSAMYRCASSGTLGLAAYNEQFFGPGTRLTVL.

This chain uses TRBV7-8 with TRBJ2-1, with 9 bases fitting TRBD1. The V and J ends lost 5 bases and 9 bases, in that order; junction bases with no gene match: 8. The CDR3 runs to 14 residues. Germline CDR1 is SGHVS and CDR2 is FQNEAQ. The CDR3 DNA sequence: TGTGCCAGCAGCCACACCGACAGGGGGGGTGAGCAGTTCTTC. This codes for CASSHTDRGGEQFF.

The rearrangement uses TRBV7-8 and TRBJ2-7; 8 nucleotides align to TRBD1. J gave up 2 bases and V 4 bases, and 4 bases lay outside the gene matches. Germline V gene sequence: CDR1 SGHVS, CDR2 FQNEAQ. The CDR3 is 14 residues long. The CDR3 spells CASSYGQGPYEQYF. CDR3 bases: TGTGCCAGCAGCTACGGACAGGGTCCCTACGAGCAGTACTTC.

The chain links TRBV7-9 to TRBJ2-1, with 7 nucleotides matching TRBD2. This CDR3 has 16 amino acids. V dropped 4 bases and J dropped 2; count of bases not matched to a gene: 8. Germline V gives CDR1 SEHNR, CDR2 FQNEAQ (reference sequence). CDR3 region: CASSSGQREPYNEQFF. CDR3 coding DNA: TGTGCCAGCAGCTCGGGGCAGCGGGAACCCTACAATGAGCAGTTCTTC.

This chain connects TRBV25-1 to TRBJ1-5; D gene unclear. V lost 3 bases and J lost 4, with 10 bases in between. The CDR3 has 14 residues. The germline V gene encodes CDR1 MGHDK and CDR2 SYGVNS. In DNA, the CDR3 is TGTGCCAGCAGTGAGGGAGGGCATAATCAGCCCCAGCATTTT. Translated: CASSEGGHNQPQHF.